The 30 T cell receptor beta chains listed next were all sequenced from one sample in a study of cytomegalovirus exposure and HLA in healthy donors. The study ran its PCR with 60 Vbeta and 13 Jbeta primers. Sequenced by immunoSEQ multiplex PCR; TCRdb stores in-frame clones only, minus some. The repertoire holds roughly 70,000 clones, approximately 82% seen once, with 1.9% in the top ten. The specimen was PBMCs. The receptors here all came from a man younger than 35 in good health and CMV-seronegative.

This clone was counted a few times. In nucleotides, the CDR3 is TGTGCCAGCAGCTCCCGACTAGCGGGTAGGAACTACAATGAGCAGTTCTTC. Translating gives CASSSRLAGRNYNEQFF. The rearrangement links TRBV7-9 to TRBJ2-1, with 10 bases lining up with TRBD2. CDR1 SEHNR and CDR2 FQNEAQ come from the germline V gene (reference sequence). This CDR3 spans 17 amino acids. V lost 4 bases and J lost 3; bases outside the gene matches: 9.

The rearrangement joins TRBV30 to TRBJ1-6; 8 positions match TRBD1. Germline V CDR1 and CDR2: GTSNPN, SVGIG (reference sequence). The CDR3 is 12 residues long. J gave up 10 bases and V 7 bases, and 6 bases lay outside the gene matches. The CDR3 DNA is TGTGCCTCTGGACAGGGAGGGTCACCCCTCCACTTT. Its protein product is CASGQGGSPLHF.

The chain has TRBV6-1 and TRBJ1-5; 7 positions agree with TRBD1. The CDR3 loop spans 15 amino acids. Trimming cost V 4 bases and J 2 bases; bases outside gene matches: 5. The germline gives CDR1 MNHNS, CDR2 SASEGT. The chain's CDR3 is CASSGQGGRNQPQHF. The CDR3 DNA sequence: TGTGCCAGCAGTGGACAGGGTGGGCGCAATCAGCCCCAGCATTTT.

The chain combines TRBV6-5 with TRBJ1-1; D might be TRBD1 (6 bases). This CDR3 has 14 residues. The V gene lost 6 bases and the J gene lost 4 bases, with 15 bases spanning the gap. Per germline, CDR1 MNHEY and CDR2 SVGAGI. In DNA form, the CDR3 reads TGTGCCAGCAGGAACAGGGAAGGAGGCACTGAAGCTTTCTTT. Protein sequence: CASRNREGGTEAFF.

V gene TRBV11-1 combines with J gene TRBJ2-4, with 7 bases lining up with TRBD1. The CDR3 is made up of 15 amino acids. Losses at the gene ends were 5 bases for V and 6 bases for J; bases not matched to a gene: 10. Germline V gene lookup returns CDR1 SGHAT and CDR2 FQDESV (reference sequence). CDR3 nucleotide sequence: TGTGCCAGCAGCCCTAATGTGGCAGGGGGAAACATTCAGTACTTC. As protein: CASSPNVAGGNIQYF.

This chain links TRBV19 with TRBJ1-5; D not certain. Trimming removed 4 bases from V and 0 bases from J, with 10 bases in between. The germline V gene encodes CDR1 LNHDA and CDR2 SQIVND (reference sequence). CDR3 size: 15 residues. The CDR3: CASSTQRHSNQPQHF. In DNA form, the CDR3 reads TGTGCCAGTAGTACCCAGAGACATAGCAATCAGCCCCAGCATTTT.

A few counts support this clone. The chain is built from TRBV5-6 and TRBJ1-4; 11 positions match TRBD1. CDR3 size: 15 residues. Germline V gene lookup returns CDR1 SGHDT and CDR2 YYEEEE. V was clipped by 4 bases and J by 7 bases; unmatched bases: 6. CDR3 sequence reads: CASSLRDRGGEKLFF. CDR3 DNA: TGTGCCAGCAGCCTACGGGACAGGGGGGGTGAAAAACTGTTTTTT.

The chain is built from TRBV6-5 and TRBJ1-3; D is unclear. This CDR3 has 14 residues. Germline V gives CDR1 MNHEY, CDR2 SVGAGI. V was shortened by 6 bases and J by 6 bases, with 15 bases between the two germline ends. The CDR3 reads CASRTGGSINTIYF. In DNA form, the CDR3 reads TGTGCCAGCAGGACTGGAGGGTCGATAAACACCATATATTTT.

The chain combines TRBV7-9 with TRBJ2-3, with D uncertain. Germline V gene sequence: CDR1 SEHNR, CDR2 FQNEAQ (reference sequence). With 5 bases removed from V and 3 bases from J, the gap between germline ends came to 3 bases. The CDR3 is 11 amino acids. This CDR3 reads CASSQTDTQYF. For the CDR3, the DNA is TGTGCCAGCAGCCAGACAGATACGCAGTATTTT.

The CDR3 bases are TGTGCCAGCACCCCTTTGGGCGGGGATACCAAAAACATTCAGTACTTC. Amino acids: CASTPLGGDTKNIQYF. The chain combines TRBV27 with TRBJ2-4; D may be TRBD2 (6 bases). Per germline, CDR1 MNHEY and CDR2 SMNVEV (reference sequence). Between the trimmed V and J ends, which lost 7 bases and 2 bases, there was a span of 18 bases. The CDR3 consists of 16 residues.

This clone was seen a few times. The rearrangement links TRBV19 to TRBJ1-4; possibly TRBD1 for D (6 bases). Germline CDR1 LNHDA, CDR2 SQIVND (reference sequence). The CDR3 covers 15 residues. The germline V and J ends were trimmed by 7 bases and 11 bases, with 23 bases remaining between them. The DNA for the CDR3 is TGTGCCAGTATGGCAGGGGCCCGGAACACGGGGAAACTGTTTTTT. It encodes CASMAGARNTGKLFF.

V is TRBV6-1 and J is TRBJ1-1, with 7 bases matching TRBD1. This CDR3 contains 17 residues. V lost 3 bases and J lost 0; bases outside the gene matches: 10. CDR1 is MNHNS and CDR2 is SASEGT in the germline V gene. The CDR3 DNA reads TGTGCCAGCAGTGATTGGGACAGACGTATAATGAACACTGAAGCTTTCTTT. Translating gives CASSDWDRRIMNTEAFF.

This chain links TRBV5-1 with TRBJ1-3; 11 bases match TRBD1. With 4 bases clipped from V and 2 bases from J, the junction kept 2 bases outside the gene matches. Germline CDR1 SGHRS, CDR2 YFSETQ. This CDR3 contains 15 residues. CDR3 protein: CASSPDRGPGNTIYF. The CDR3 nucleotides read TGCGCCAGCAGCCCGGACAGGGGGCCTGGAAACACCATATATTTT.

Remarks on this clone: Additional DNA sequences in this sample encode the identical CDR3. DNA for the CDR3: TGTGCCTGGAGCCCCCCAACAGGGGGCGCAGGCTACACCTTC. Translation gives CAWSPPTGGAGYTF. The rearrangement joins TRBV30 to TRBJ1-2; 9 bases map to TRBD1. CDR1 and CDR2 (germline): GTSNPN, SVGIG (reference sequence). The CDR3 extends over 14 amino acids. V lost 3 bases and J lost 8; bases outside the gene matches: 10.

The chain is built from TRBV6-5 and TRBJ1-2; a weak D match, TRBD1 (5 bases). The germline V and J ends were trimmed by 0 bases and 4 bases, with 15 bases remaining between them. The V gene's germline CDR1 is MNHEY and CDR2 SVGAGI. The CDR3 spans 16 residues. DNA of the CDR3: TGTGCCAGCAGTTACTCAGGACACCTTGCCTTCTATGGCTACACCTTC. This codes for CASSYSGHLAFYGYTF.

Turning to this clone: It is likely a read error, because the conserved phenylalanine at the end of the CDR3 is missing. The chain couples TRBV4-1 to TRBJ1-5, with a weak D call TRBD1 (5 bases). The CDR3 covers 16 residues. V was trimmed by 0 bases and J by 4 bases, leaving 13 bases between them. From germline, CDR1 is MGHRA and CDR2 YSYEKL. This CDR3 is CASSQDPGGGNQPQHL. As DNA, the CDR3 is TGCGCCAGCAGCCAAGACCCCGGGGGTGGGAATCAGCCCCAGCATCTT.

V is TRBV19 and J is TRBJ1-5, with D tentatively TRBD1 (6 bases). This CDR3 is built from 19 residues. From germline, CDR1 is LNHDA and CDR2 SQIVND (reference sequence). Trimming took off 3 bases at V and 0 bases at J, with 21 bases between the two ends. As DNA, the CDR3 is TGTGCCAGTAGTATCTCGGGACACCTCACGATCTATAGCAATCAGCCCCAGCATTTT. Protein: CASSISGHLTIYSNQPQHF.

The chain combines TRBV28 with TRBJ2-4; no reliable D call. V dropped 1 base and J dropped 0 bases, with 10 bases sitting between them. This CDR3 has 16 residues. Germline values: CDR1 MDHEN, CDR2 SYDVKM. Here the CDR3 reads CASSLLSRLAKNIQYF. The CDR3 DNA reads TGTGCCAGCAGTTTATTAAGTAGATTAGCCAAAAACATTCAGTACTTC.

The chain's CDR3 is CASSFAQGGLAYEQYF. The CDR3 coding sequence is TGCGCCAGCAGCTTCGCACAGGGTGGGTTAGCCTACGAGCAGTACTTC. The V gene is TRBV5-1, the J gene TRBJ2-7; possibly TRBD1 for D (6 bases). The CDR3 is 16 amino acids. Per germline, CDR1 SGHRS and CDR2 YFSETQ. Trimming removed 2 bases at V and 2 bases at J, with 17 bases between.

The chain has TRBV6-5 and TRBJ2-7, with 7 bases fitting TRBD2. Germline-derived CDR1 and CDR2 are MNHEY and SVGAGI. With V trimmed by 2 bases and J by 7 bases, 2 bases remained unmatched. This CDR3 contains 12 residues. The CDR3 coding sequence is TGTGCCAGCAGTTACGCGGGAGAAGAGCAGTACTTC. Its protein product is CASSYAGEEQYF.

The chain carries TRBV28 and TRBJ2-7, with D perhaps TRBD1 (6 bases). Looked up from germline, CDR1 is MDHEN and CDR2 is SYDVKM. There are 15 residues in the CDR3. The V and J ends lost 5 bases and 2 bases respectively, with 16 bases between them. The CDR3 loop reads CASSPQGQDAYEQYF. In nucleotides, the CDR3 is TGTGCCAGCAGTCCTCAGGGGCAGGATGCCTACGAGCAGTACTTC.

The chain is built from TRBV28 and TRBJ2-5, with 8 bases matching TRBD2. V lost 2 bases to trimming and J lost 1 base; unmatched junction nucleotides: 0. This CDR3 contains 14 residues. The germline CDR1 and CDR2 sequences are MDHEN and SYDVKM. The CDR3 coding sequence is TGTGCCAGCAGTTTACTAGCGGGCCAAGAGACCCAGTACTTC. It specifies CASSLLAGQETQYF.

The chain combines TRBV19 with TRBJ2-2, with 8 bases matching TRBD1. Per germline, CDR1 LNHDA and CDR2 SQIVND (reference sequence). V lost 3 bases to trimming and J lost 3 bases; unmatched junction nucleotides: 3. There are 15 residues in the CDR3. The CDR3 coding sequence is TGTGCCAGTAGTATGGACAGGGTTTACACCGGGGAGCTGTTTTTT. It translates to CASSMDRVYTGELFF.

The rearrangement links TRBV30 to TRBJ2-2; TRBD1 matches 7 bases. CDR3 length: 12 residues. CDR1 and CDR2 from the germline V gene are GTSNPN and SVGIG (reference sequence). The V and J ends lost 8 bases and 1 base, in that order; junction bases with no gene match: 1. This CDR3 reads CAGTVNTGELFF. The CDR3 nucleotides are TGTGCCGGGACAGTGAACACCGGGGAGCTGTTTTTT.

The chain is built from TRBV27 and TRBJ1-4; no definite D call. Germline V CDR1 and CDR2: MNHEY, SMNVEV (reference sequence). CDR3 size: 15 residues. V was pared by 0 bases and J by 7 bases, with 12 bases between. The CDR3 loop reads CASSLSIADSEKLFF. DNA of the CDR3: TGTGCCAGCAGTTTATCGATAGCCGACTCTGAAAAACTGTTTTTT.

This rearrangement joins TRBV6-6 to TRBJ2-2, with D unresolved. The germline V and J ends were trimmed by 0 bases and 5 bases, with 4 bases remaining between them. This CDR3 has 13 amino acids. Germline lookup yields CDR1 MNHNY and CDR2 SVGAGI (reference sequence). This CDR3 is CASSYSSTGELFF. CDR3 nucleotides: TGTGCCAGCAGTTACTCTAGTACCGGGGAGCTGTTTTTT.

The J gene is TRBJ2-5, the V gene TRBV11-2, with a weak D call TRBD2 (6 bases). Germline CDR1 reads SGHAT; CDR2 reads FQNNGV. The CDR3 has 15 amino acids. Deletions cut 0 bases from V and 2 bases from J, with 10 bases between. The CDR3 here is CASSLERGRQETQYF. The CDR3 DNA reads as TGTGCCAGCAGCTTAGAGCGAGGGAGGCAAGAGACCCAGTACTTC.

Turning to this clone: The junction shows a germline mismatch at one end, possibly a read error. The rearrangement uses TRBV27 and TRBJ1-4; no reliable D call. The CDR3 totals 18 residues. Germline-derived CDR1 and CDR2 are MNHEY and SMNVEV (reference sequence). The chain's CDR3 is CAISLRTPLASTNEKLFF. The CDR3 DNA reads TGTGCCATCAGTCTACGGACCCCACTAGCGTCAACTAATGAAAAACTGTTTTTT.

This clone was counted between two and nine times. The chain recombines TRBV6-5 with TRBJ2-1; D might be TRBD2 (6 bases). V lost 2 bases and J 9 bases, leaving 14 bases between the germline ends. The germline V gene has CDR1 MNHEY and CDR2 SVGAGI. This CDR3 is built from 14 residues. CDR3 sequence reads: CASSYIFGGGEQFF. The CDR3 DNA sequence: TGTGCCAGCAGTTACATATTCGGGGGAGGTGAGCAGTTCTTC.

V gene TRBV9 combines with J gene TRBJ2-2; a possible D gene is TRBD2 (5 bases). This CDR3 is 13 amino acids long. V gave up 7 bases and J gave up 1 base, with 8 bases separating them. The germline V gene has CDR1 SGDLS and CDR2 YYNGEE. CDR3 loop: CASGRGNTGELFF. CDR3 coding DNA: TGTGCCAGCGGGAGAGGGAACACCGGGGAGCTGTTTTTT.